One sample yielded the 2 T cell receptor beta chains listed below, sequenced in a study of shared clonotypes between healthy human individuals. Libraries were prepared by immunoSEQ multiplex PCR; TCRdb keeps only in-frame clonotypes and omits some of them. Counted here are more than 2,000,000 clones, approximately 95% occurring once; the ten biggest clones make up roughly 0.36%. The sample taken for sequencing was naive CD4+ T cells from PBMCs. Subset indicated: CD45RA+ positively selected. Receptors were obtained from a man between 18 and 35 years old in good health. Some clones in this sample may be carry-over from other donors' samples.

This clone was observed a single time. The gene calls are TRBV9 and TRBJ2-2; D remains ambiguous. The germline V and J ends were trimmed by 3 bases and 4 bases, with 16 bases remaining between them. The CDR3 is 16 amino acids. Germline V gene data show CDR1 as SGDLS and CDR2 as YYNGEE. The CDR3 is CASSGSGRKGTGELFF. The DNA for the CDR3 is TGTGCCAGCAGCGGGTCCGGTAGGAAGGGCACCGGGGAGCTGTTTTTT.

This CDR3 reads CASSLTPASLVYEQYF. The CDR3, as DNA: TGTGCCAGCAGCTTGACGCCAGCTTCGCTCGTCTACGAGCAGTACTTC. V gene TRBV11-2 combines with J gene TRBJ2-7; D gene uncertain. Germline CDR1 reads SGHAT; CDR2 reads FQNNGV. V was pared by 3 bases and J by 3 bases, with 18 bases between. The CDR3 is 16 residues long. The variable domain in full, with the rest retrieved from reference TRBV11-2 and TRBJ2-7, is EAGVAQSPRYKIIEKRQSVAFWCNPISGHATLYWYQQILGQGPKLLIQFQNNGVVDDSQLPKDRFSAERLKGVDSTLKIQPAKLEDSAVYLCASSLTPASLVYEQYFGPGTRLTVT.